The source of this TCR beta chain is a study of Graves' ophthalmopathy and Graves' hyperthyroidism. This clonotype was seen repeatedly, ten times or more. From RNA, the CDR3 regions of TCR beta chains were amplified and sequenced. HTBI primers were used in a first-round RT-PCR, which preceded a second-round multiplex PCR. TCRdb re-derived calls from the multiplex PCR reads in MiXCR, one entry per CDR3 protein. The repertoire includes about 420,000 distinct CDR3 sequences, roughly 21% of them detected once, and more than 2.5% sits in the top ten. The V gene's germline CDR1 is SNHLY and CDR2 FYNNEI. V lost 6 bases and J 4 bases, leaving 6 bases between the germline ends. The CDR3 length is 12 residues. The authors diagnosed from clinical symptoms, serum thyroxine, TRAb, thyroid ultrasound and orbital computed tomography.

Sequenced sample: peripheral blood. The origin of this receptor is a woman under 30 with stable Graves' hyperthyroidism. The chain carries TRBV2 and TRBJ2-2, with D tentatively TRBD1 (6 bases). CDR3 region: CASRDSTGELFF. The CDR3 nucleotides read TGTGCCAGCAGGGACAGCACCGGGGAGCTGTTTTTT.